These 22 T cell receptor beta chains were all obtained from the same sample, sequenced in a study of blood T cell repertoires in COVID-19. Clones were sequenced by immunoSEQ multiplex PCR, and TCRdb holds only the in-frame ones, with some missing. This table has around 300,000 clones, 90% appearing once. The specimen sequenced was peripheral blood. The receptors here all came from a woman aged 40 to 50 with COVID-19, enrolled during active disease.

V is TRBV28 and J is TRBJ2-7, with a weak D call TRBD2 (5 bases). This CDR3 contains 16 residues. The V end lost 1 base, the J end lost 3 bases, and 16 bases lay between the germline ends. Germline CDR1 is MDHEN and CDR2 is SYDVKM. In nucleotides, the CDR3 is TGTGCCAGCAGTTTATCACCCGGGAAGTCCTTCTACGAGCAGTACTTC. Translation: CASSLSPGKSFYEQYF.

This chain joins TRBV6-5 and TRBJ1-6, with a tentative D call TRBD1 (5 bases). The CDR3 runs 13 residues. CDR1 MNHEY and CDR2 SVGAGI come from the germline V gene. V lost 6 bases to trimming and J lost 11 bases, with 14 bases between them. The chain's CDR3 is CASRGGSTAPLHF. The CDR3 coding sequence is TGTGCCAGCAGGGGGGGGTCCACGGCACCCCTCCACTTT.

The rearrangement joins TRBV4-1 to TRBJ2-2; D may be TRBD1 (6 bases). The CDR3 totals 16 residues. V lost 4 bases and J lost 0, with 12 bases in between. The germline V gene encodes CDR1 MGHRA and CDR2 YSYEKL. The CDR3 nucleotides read TGCGCCAGCAGCCCGGCCGGGACAACGAACACCGGGGAGCTGTTTTTT. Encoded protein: CASSPAGTTNTGELFF.

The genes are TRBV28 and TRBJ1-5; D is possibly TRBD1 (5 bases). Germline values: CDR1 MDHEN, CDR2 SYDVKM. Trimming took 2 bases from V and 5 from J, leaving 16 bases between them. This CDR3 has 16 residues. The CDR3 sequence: CASSLVGGEEDQPQHF. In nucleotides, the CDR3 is TGTGCCAGCAGTTTAGTAGGAGGGGAGGAAGATCAGCCCCAGCATTTT.

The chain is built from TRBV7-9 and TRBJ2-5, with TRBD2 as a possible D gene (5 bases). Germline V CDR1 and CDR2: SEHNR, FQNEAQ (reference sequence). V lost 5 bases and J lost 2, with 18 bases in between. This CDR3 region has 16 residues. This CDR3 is CASSPSGLSPQETQYF. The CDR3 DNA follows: TGTGCCAGCAGCCCATCTGGACTCTCACCTCAAGAGACCCAGTACTTC.

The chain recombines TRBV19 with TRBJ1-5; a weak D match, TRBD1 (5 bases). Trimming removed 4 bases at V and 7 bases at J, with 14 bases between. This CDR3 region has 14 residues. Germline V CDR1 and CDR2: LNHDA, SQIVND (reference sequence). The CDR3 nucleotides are TGTGCCAGTAGTAACGGGGGGGAAGAGCAGCCCCAGCATTTT. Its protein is CASSNGGEEQPQHF.

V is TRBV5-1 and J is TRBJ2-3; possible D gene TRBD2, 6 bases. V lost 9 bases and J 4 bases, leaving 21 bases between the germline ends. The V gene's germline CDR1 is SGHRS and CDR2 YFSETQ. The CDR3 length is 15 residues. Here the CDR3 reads CATSPDPRLADTQYF. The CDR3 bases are TGCGCCACCTCCCCTGACCCAAGACTAGCAGATACGCAGTATTTT.

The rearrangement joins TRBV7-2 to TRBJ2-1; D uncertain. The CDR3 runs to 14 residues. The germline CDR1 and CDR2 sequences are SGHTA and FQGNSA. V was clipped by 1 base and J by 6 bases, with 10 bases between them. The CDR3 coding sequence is TGTGCCAGCAGCTTAGTTGCAGGCATCAATGAGCAGTTCTTC. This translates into CASSLVAGINEQFF.

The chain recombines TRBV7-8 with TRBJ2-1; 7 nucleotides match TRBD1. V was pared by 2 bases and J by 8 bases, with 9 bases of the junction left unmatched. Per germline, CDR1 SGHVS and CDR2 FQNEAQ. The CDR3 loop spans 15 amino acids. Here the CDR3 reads CASSLRDDRAHEQFF. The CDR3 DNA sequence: TGTGCCAGCAGCTTACGGGATGACAGGGCCCATGAGCAGTTCTTC.

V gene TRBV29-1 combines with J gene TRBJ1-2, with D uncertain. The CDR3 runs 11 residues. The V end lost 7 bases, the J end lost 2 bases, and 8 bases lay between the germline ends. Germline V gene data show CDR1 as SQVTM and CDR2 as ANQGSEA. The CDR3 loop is CSGSENYGYTF. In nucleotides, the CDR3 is TGCAGCGGCAGCGAGAACTATGGCTACACCTTC.

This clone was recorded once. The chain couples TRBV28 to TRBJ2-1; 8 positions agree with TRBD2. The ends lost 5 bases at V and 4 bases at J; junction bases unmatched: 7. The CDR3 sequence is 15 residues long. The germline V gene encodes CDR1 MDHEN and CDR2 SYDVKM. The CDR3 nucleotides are TGTGCCAGCAGTCCCCGACTAGCGTCTTACAATGAGCAGTTCTTC. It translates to CASSPRLASYNEQFF.

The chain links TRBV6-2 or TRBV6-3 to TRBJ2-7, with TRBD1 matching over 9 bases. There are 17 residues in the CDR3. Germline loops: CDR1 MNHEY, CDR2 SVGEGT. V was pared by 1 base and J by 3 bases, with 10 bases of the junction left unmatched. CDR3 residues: CASSYLSGQGVRYEQYF. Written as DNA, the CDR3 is TGTGCCAGCAGTTACTTATCGGGACAGGGAGTTCGCTACGAGCAGTACTTC.

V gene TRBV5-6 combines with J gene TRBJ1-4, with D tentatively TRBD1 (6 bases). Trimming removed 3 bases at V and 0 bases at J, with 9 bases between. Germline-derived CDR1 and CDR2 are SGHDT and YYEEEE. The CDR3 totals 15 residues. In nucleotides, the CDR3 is TGTGCCAGCAGCTCGACAGGCACAACTAATGAAAAACTGTTTTTT. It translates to CASSSTGTTNEKLFF. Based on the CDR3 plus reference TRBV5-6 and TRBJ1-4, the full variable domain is DAGVTQSPTHLIKTRGQQVTLRCSPKSGHDTVSWYQQALGQGPQFIFQYYEEEERQRGNFPDRFSGHQFPNYSSELNVNALLLGDSALYLCASSSTGTTNEKLFFGSGTQLSVL.

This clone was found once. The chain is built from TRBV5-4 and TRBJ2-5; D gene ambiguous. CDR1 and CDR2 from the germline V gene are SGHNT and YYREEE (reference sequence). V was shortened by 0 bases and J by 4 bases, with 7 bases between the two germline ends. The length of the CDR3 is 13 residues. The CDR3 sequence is CASSLASSETQYF. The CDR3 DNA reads TGTGCCAGCAGCTTGGCGTCCTCAGAGACCCAGTACTTC.

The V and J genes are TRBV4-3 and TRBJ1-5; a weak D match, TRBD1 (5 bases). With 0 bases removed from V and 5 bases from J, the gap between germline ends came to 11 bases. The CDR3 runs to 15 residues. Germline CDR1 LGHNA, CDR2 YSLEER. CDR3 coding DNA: TGCGCCAGCAGCCAAGAGGGTCAGGGCGATCAGCCCCAGCATTTT. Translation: CASSQEGQGDQPQHF.

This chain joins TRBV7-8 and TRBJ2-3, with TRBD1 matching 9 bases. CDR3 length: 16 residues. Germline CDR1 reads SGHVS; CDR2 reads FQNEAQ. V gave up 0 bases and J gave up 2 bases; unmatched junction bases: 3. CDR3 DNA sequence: TGTGCCAGCAGCTTAGCCCGGGACAGGGCCACAGATACGCAGTATTTT. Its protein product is CASSLARDRATDTQYF.

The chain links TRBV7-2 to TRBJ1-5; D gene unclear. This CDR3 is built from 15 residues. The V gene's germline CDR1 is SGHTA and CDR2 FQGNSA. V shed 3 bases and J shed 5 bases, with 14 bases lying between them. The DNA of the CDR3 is TGTGCCAGCAGCTTCAGCGGGCAGACTTATCAGCCCCAGCATTTT. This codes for CASSFSGQTYQPQHF. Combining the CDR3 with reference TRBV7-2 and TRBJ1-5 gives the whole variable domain GAGVSQSPSNKVTEKGKDVELRCDPISGHTALYWYRQSLGQGLEFLIYFQGNSAPDKSGLPSDRFSAERTGGSVSTLTIQRTQQEDSAVYLCASSFSGQTYQPQHFGDGTRLSIL.

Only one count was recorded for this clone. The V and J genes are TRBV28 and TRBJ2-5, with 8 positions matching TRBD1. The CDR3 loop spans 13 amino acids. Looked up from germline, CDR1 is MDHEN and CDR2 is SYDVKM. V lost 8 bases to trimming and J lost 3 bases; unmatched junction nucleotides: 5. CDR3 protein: CASRGQGEETQYF. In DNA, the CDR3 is TGTGCCAGCCGCGGACAGGGCGAAGAGACCCAGTACTTC. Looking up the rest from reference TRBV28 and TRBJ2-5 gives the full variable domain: DVKVTQSSRYLVKRTGEKVFLECVQDMDHENMFWYRQDPGLGLRLIYFSYDVKMKEKGDIPEGYSVSREKKERFSLILESASTNQTSMYLCASRGQGEETQYFGPGTRLLVL.

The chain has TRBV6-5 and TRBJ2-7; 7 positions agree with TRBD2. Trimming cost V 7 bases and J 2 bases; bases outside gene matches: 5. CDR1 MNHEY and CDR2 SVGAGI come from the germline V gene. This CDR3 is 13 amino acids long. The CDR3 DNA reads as TGTGCCAGCACCCCTAGCGGTACCTACGAGCAGTACTTC. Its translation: CASTPSGTYEQYF.

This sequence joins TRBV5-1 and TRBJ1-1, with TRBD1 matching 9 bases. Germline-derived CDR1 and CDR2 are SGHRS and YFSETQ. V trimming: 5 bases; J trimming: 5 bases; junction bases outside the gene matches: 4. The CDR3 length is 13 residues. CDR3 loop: CASRQGARTEAFF. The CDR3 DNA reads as TGCGCCAGCAGACAGGGGGCGCGGACTGAAGCTTTCTTT.

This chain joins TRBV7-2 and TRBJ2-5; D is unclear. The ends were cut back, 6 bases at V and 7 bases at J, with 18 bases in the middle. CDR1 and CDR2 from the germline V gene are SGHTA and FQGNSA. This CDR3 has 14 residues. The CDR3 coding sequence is TGTGCCAGCAGTTCTCTCGGAGAAATGGGGACCCAGTACTTC. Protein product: CASSSLGEMGTQYF.

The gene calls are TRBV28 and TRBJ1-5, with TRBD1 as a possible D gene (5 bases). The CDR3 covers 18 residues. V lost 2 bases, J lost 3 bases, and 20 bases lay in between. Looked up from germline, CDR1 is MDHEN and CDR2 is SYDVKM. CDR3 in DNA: TGTGCCAGCAGTTTAATCCCCTGGGCAGGGATGGTCAATCAGCCCCAGCATTTT. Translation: CASSLIPWAGMVNQPQHF.